The 17 T cell receptor beta chains below were found in one sample sequenced in a study of beta chain features in type 1 diabetes (dated by TCRdb to 2017 to 2018). The paper as a whole reports these results and caveats: Type 1 diabetes patients showed a moderate but significant shortening of TCRB CDR3 length in all four CD4+ subsets.

For these TCRs, the target antigens are not known. Libraries were prepared through the immunoSEQ multiplex PCR assay. The High Capacity cDNA Reverse Transcription Kit was used to reverse transcribe all of the isolated RNA, meaning that expressed TCRB transcripts were what got sequenced. TCRdb's version of the immuneACCESS table is confined to in-frame rearrangements and falls short of the full clone set. An unresolved V gene accounts for under half of the shortfall where checked; the remainder is of unknown origin. A total of 100,000 to 150,000 clones appear in this sample, 9% of them only once. The biggest ten clones account for around 0.7% of the sample. The sequencing input was central memory CD4+ T cells from blood. The receptors derive from a man aged 25-40 years with type 1 diabetes.

V and J are TRBV30 and TRBJ1-4, with 7 bases lining up with TRBD1. Germline V CDR1 and CDR2: GTSNPN, SVGIG (reference sequence). With V trimmed by 0 bases and J by 5 bases, 3 bases remained unmatched. CDR3 length equals 14 residues. CDR3 nucleotide sequence: TGTGCCTGGAGTGTAGGGGGCCGAAATGAAAAACTGTTTTTT. Encoded protein: CAWSVGGRNEKLFF.

The chain links TRBV28 to TRBJ2-3; TRBD2 is a possible D gene (5 bases). V lost 8 bases, J lost 0 bases, and 12 bases lay in between. The CDR3 consists of 14 residues. Looked up from germline, CDR1 is MDHEN and CDR2 is SYDVKM. CDR3 coding DNA: TGTGCCAGCCGCCCGGGCGGGAGCACAGATACGCAGTATTTT. It is translated as CASRPGGSTDTQYF.

The gene calls are TRBV2 and TRBJ2-5, with D tentatively TRBD1 (6 bases). The CDR3 length is 13 residues. Germline CDR1 SNHLY, CDR2 FYNNEI. V lost 6 bases, J lost 7 bases, and 15 bases lay in between. The CDR3 loop is CASSADSAATQYF. DNA for the CDR3: TGTGCCAGCAGCGCGGACAGCGCGGCGACCCAGTACTTC.

This clone was recorded a few times. The CDR3 region has the DNA TGTGCCAGTAGTGACGGACAGGGTGTCTATGGCTACACCTTC. Its protein product is CASSDGQGVYGYTF. The chain carries TRBV19 and TRBJ1-2, with TRBD1 matching over 8 bases. This CDR3 is 14 amino acids long. Germline assignment: CDR1 LNHDA and CDR2 SQIVND (reference sequence). The V gene end was trimmed by 5 bases and the J gene end by 4 bases; junction bases not matched to a gene: 6.

This clone was detected only a few times. The chain employs TRBV4-2 and TRBJ2-1; TRBD2 matches 10 bases. The V and J ends lost 5 bases and 7 bases, in that order; junction bases with no gene match: 5. The CDR3 totals 14 residues. Germline CDR1 LGHNA, CDR2 YNFKEQ. CDR3 sequence reads: CASSKAGGLNEQFF. CDR3 nucleotide sequence: TGTGCCAGCAGCAAAGCGGGGGGGCTAAATGAGCAGTTCTTC.

In its sample, this clone was seen a few times. This rearrangement joins TRBV28 to TRBJ1-5; D is possibly TRBD1 (6 bases). V dropped 4 bases and J dropped 3 bases, with 13 bases sitting between them. The CDR3 length is 15 residues. Per the germline V gene, CDR1 is MDHEN and CDR2 is SYDVKM. The CDR3 loop is CASSWLTGNNQPQHF. Written as DNA, the CDR3 is TGTGCCAGCAGTTGGCTAACAGGGAACAATCAGCCCCAGCATTTT.

The CDR3 nucleotides read TGTGCCAGCAGTTCCGTAGGAGGGTTCACTGAAGCTTTCTTT. Encoded protein: CASSSVGGFTEAFF. J is TRBJ1-1 and V is TRBV27; no reliable D call. Trimming removed 4 bases from V and 4 bases from J, with 13 bases in between. CDR3 size: 14 residues. The germline V gene has CDR1 MNHEY and CDR2 SMNVEV (reference sequence).

This clone was counted between two and nine times. This chain joins TRBV19 and TRBJ2-5, with D possibly matching TRBD1 (6 bases). This CDR3 spans 16 amino acids. The ends were cut back, 5 bases at V and 1 base at J, with 17 bases in the middle. CDR1 and CDR2 (germline): LNHDA, SQIVND (reference sequence). The CDR3 spells CASSASSQGPQETQYF. The DNA of the CDR3 is TGTGCCAGTAGTGCCTCCTCACAGGGCCCCCAAGAGACCCAGTACTTC.

The chain uses TRBV21-1 and TRBJ2-5; the table's D call TRBD1 went unverified against the DNA. TRBV21-1 is a pseudogene locus. This CDR3 has 17 amino acids. The CDR3 DNA is TGTGCCAGCAGCAATCGGTCGCGGGACAGCCTCCAGGAGACCCAGTACTTC. It encodes CASSNRSRDSLQETQYF.

J is TRBJ2-7 and V is TRBV5-4; no reliable D call. Germline assignment: CDR1 SGHNT and CDR2 YYREEE (reference sequence). The CDR3 totals 13 residues. The V gene lost 0 bases and the J gene lost 7 bases, with 11 bases spanning the gap. For the CDR3, the DNA is TGTGCCAGCAGCTTGGACTTGCAAAGAGAGCAGTACTTC. Protein sequence: CASSLDLQREQYF.

This clone appeared a few times. For the CDR3, the DNA is TGTGCCAGCAGTTTTGGAGGGGTCTATGGCTACACCTTC. Protein: CASSFGGVYGYTF. The chain joins TRBV27 to TRBJ1-2, with D possibly matching TRBD1 (5 bases). Germline values: CDR1 MNHEY, CDR2 SMNVEV (reference sequence). Trimming left V 3 bases short and J 4 bases short, with 9 bases between. This CDR3 contains 13 residues.

V is TRBV7-2 and J is TRBJ2-5, with D hard to call. The germline V gene encodes CDR1 SGHTA and CDR2 FQGNSA. Trimming took off 5 bases at V and 4 bases at J, with 5 bases between the two ends. This CDR3 has 11 residues. The CDR3 is CASSQSETQYF. The CDR3 DNA reads TGTGCCAGCAGCCAGTCAGAGACCCAGTACTTC.

This clone came up a few times. This chain connects TRBV6-5 to TRBJ2-3; D may be TRBD2 (6 bases). Trimming shortened V by 8 bases and J by 2 bases, and 11 bases separated the two germline ends. The CDR3 spans 13 residues. From germline, CDR1 is MNHEY and CDR2 SVGAGI. Here the CDR3 reads CASGGTTTDTQYF. Here the CDR3 DNA reads TGTGCCAGCGGGGGGACCACCACAGATACGCAGTATTTT.

This clone was seen only a few times. This sequence joins TRBV7-2 and TRBJ2-7; perhaps TRBD1 as D (5 bases). The length of the CDR3 is 16 residues. Germline CDR1 SGHTA, CDR2 FQGNSA. V lost 6 bases and J 0 bases, leaving 18 bases between the germline ends. The CDR3 DNA follows: TGTGCCAGCAGTTTACCCACCGACAGTCTCTCCTACGAGCAGTACTTC. Residues: CASSLPTDSLSYEQYF.

The chain employs TRBV19 and TRBJ1-1; weak D call: TRBD1 (6 bases). The CDR3 covers 16 residues. The germline V and J ends were trimmed by 5 bases and 0 bases, with 16 bases remaining between them. Per germline, CDR1 LNHDA and CDR2 SQIVND (reference sequence). CDR3 sequence: CASSADRLLVNTEAFF. CDR3 coding DNA: TGTGCCAGTAGTGCAGACAGGCTACTCGTGAACACTGAAGCTTTCTTT.

This clone was observed a few times. The chain carries TRBV10-3 and TRBJ1-1; no reliable D call. Germline CDR1 ENHRY, CDR2 SYGVKD. CDR3 length: 13 amino acids. V was clipped by 7 bases and J by 1 base, with 10 bases between them. CDR3 amino acids: CAITLQPNTEAFF. CDR3 nucleotides: TGTGCCATCACTCTACAGCCGAACACTGAAGCTTTCTTT.

The chain links TRBV25-1 to TRBJ2-5, with D maybe TRBD1 (5 bases). Germline V lookup: CDR1 MGHDK, CDR2 SYGVNS. Trimming pared 1 base from V and 5 bases from J, leaving 14 bases between. This CDR3 spans 15 amino acids. Written as DNA, the CDR3 is TGTGCCAGCAGTGAATGGTTAGGGGTTGGGGAGACCCAGTACTTC. This codes for CASSEWLGVGETQYF.